The 15 T cell receptor beta chains presented below share a single source sample, sequenced in a study of blood T cell repertoires in COVID-19. Clones were read by immunoSEQ multiplex PCR, and TCRdb kept only the in-frame ones, dropping some. This table has around 99,000 clones, under 90% appearing once. The sequencing sample was made of peripheral blood. The receptors were sampled from a woman between 50 and 59 years old with acute or convalescent COVID-19.

V and J are TRBV29-1 and TRBJ1-1; 7 nucleotides align to TRBD1. J lost 4 bases, V lost 6 bases, and 8 bases had no gene match. The CDR3 runs to 13 residues. Germline CDR1 reads SQVTM; CDR2 reads ANQGSEA. The CDR3 nucleotides read TGCAGCGTAGACAGGGCAAAGGGCACTGAAGCTTTCTTT. It encodes CSVDRAKGTEAFF.

The CDR3 sequence is CASRETGGYGYTF. For the CDR3, the DNA is TGTGCCAGCAGAGAAACAGGGGGTTACGGCTACACCTTC. The genes are TRBV28 and TRBJ1-2; TRBD1 matches 8 bases. Germline lookup yields CDR1 MDHEN and CDR2 SYDVKM. The length of the CDR3 is 13 residues. Losses at the gene ends were 6 bases for V and 8 bases for J; bases not matched to a gene: 8.

V gene TRBV28 combines with J gene TRBJ1-1, with D possibly matching TRBD1 (6 bases). Trimming stripped 5 bases from V and 3 bases from J, with 16 bases between. The CDR3 runs to 15 residues. Germline lookup yields CDR1 MDHEN and CDR2 SYDVKM. The CDR3 sequence is CASSRKGVWDTEAFF. The CDR3 bases are TGTGCCAGCAGTCGAAAGGGGGTGTGGGACACTGAAGCTTTCTTT.

V and J are TRBV9 and TRBJ1-4, with 8 bases that match TRBD1. Germline V gives CDR1 SGDLS, CDR2 YYNGEE. The CDR3 spans 16 residues. V was clipped by 3 bases and J by 6 bases; unmatched bases: 10. CDR3: CASSGPQGARDEKLFF. As DNA, the CDR3 is TGTGCCAGCAGCGGACCCCAGGGGGCTAGAGATGAAAAACTGTTTTTT.

The chain uses TRBV30 and TRBJ1-2; TRBD1 matches 8 bases. Germline assignment: CDR1 GTSNPN and CDR2 SVGIG (reference sequence). The CDR3 has 13 amino acids. V shed 1 base and J 8 bases; nucleotides not matched to a gene: 6. The CDR3 DNA reads TGTGCCTGGAGTGACGACAGGGGATACGGCTACACCTTC. Translating it yields CAWSDDRGYGYTF.

This chain links TRBV28 with TRBJ1-1; D is unclear. This CDR3 is 13 amino acids long. The germline CDR1 and CDR2 sequences are MDHEN and SYDVKM. Trimming left V 4 bases short and J 6 bases short, with 12 bases between. The CDR3 region is CASSYIRLSEAFF. As DNA, the CDR3 is TGTGCCAGCAGTTACATCAGGCTTTCTGAAGCTTTCTTT. The full variable domain, completed using reference TRBV28 and TRBJ1-1, is DVKVTQSSRYLVKRTGEKVFLECVQDMDHENMFWYRQDPGLGLRLIYFSYDVKMKEKGDIPEGYSVSREKKERFSLILESASTNQTSMYLCASSYIRLSEAFFGQGTRLTVV.

In this sample, this clone turned up a few times. This sequence joins TRBV28 and TRBJ1-1; D uncertain. The CDR3 covers 12 residues. CDR1 and CDR2 (germline): MDHEN, SYDVKM. V lost 6 bases to trimming and J lost 1 base, with 6 bases between them. Here the CDR3 reads CASRSPNTEAFF. CDR3 in DNA: TGTGCCAGCAGGAGCCCGAACACTGAAGCTTTCTTT.

This clone was detected only once. The chain joins TRBV5-6 to TRBJ2-1; 9 positions agree with TRBD1. Germline trimming cut 0 bases from V and 7 bases from J; bases unmatched to any gene: 5. The CDR3 is 15 amino acids. Germline V lookup: CDR1 SGHDT, CDR2 YYEEEE. The CDR3 nucleotides are TGTGCCAGCAGCTTGGACAGGGGGCTTAGGAATGAGCAGTTCTTC. Translated, it gives CASSLDRGLRNEQFF.

This chain links TRBV18 with TRBJ1-1; D unresolved. Germline V gene lookup returns CDR1 KGHSH and CDR2 LQKENI. V lost 3 bases, J lost 0 bases, and 8 bases lay in between. The CDR3 contains 14 residues. The CDR3 DNA follows: TGTGCCAGCTCACCGAGAAGCTTGAACACTGAAGCTTTCTTT. Its protein product is CASSPRSLNTEAFF. The full variable domain, completed using reference TRBV18 and TRBJ1-1, is NAGVMQNPRHLVRRRGQEARLRCSPMKGHSHVYWYRQLPEEGLKFMVYLQKENIIDESGMPKERFSAEFPKEGPSILRIQQVVRGDSAAYFCASSPRSLNTEAFFGQGTRLTVV.

In its sample, this clone was seen a few times. The chain couples TRBV2 to TRBJ2-7, with D maybe TRBD2 (5 bases). Germline CDR1 and CDR2: SNHLY and FYNNEI. The CDR3 sequence is 12 residues long. Trimming stripped 6 bases from V and 3 bases from J, with 9 bases between. This CDR3 reads CASRSEGYEQYF. Written as DNA, the CDR3 is TGTGCCAGCAGATCCGAGGGCTACGAGCAGTACTTC. Using reference TRBV2 and TRBJ2-7 for the parts outside the CDR3, the full variable domain is EPEVTQTPSHQVTQMGQEVILRCVPISNHLYFYWYRQILGQKVEFLVSFYNNEISEKSEIFDDQFSVERPDGSNFTLKIRSTKLEDSAMYFCASRSEGYEQYFGPGTRLTVT.

DNA for the CDR3: TGTGCCAGCAGCTTGCAGGCGGGCCAAGCTAACTATGGCTACACCTTC. As protein: CASSLQAGQANYGYTF. The J gene is TRBJ1-2, the V gene TRBV11-2; D uncertain. The CDR3 has 16 amino acids. Germline V lookup: CDR1 SGHAT, CDR2 FQNNGV. Trimming left V 3 bases short and J 0 bases short, with 14 bases between.

This clone occurred once. The J gene is TRBJ2-7, the V gene TRBV7-6; 8 bases match TRBD2. V lost 5 bases and J lost 2; bases outside the gene matches: 14. The CDR3 contains 17 residues. Germline assignment: CDR1 SGHVS and CDR2 FNYEAQ. The CDR3 here is CASSPVGRSRGAYEQYF. CDR3 DNA: TGTGCCAGCAGCCCTGTTGGTCGATCGCGGGGGGCCTACGAGCAGTACTTC.

The chain links TRBV19 to TRBJ1-2, with 10 bases identical to TRBD1. This CDR3 region has 16 residues. The germline V gene has CDR1 LNHDA and CDR2 SQIVND (reference sequence). Trimming removed 3 bases from V and 7 bases from J; junction bases left unmatched: 11. The CDR3 DNA follows: TGTGCCAGTAGTATGGCCTCCGGGACAGGGGAAGGTGGCTACACCTTC. Translation: CASSMASGTGEGGYTF.

This sequence joins TRBV18 and TRBJ1-3, with 7 bases aligning to TRBD1. Trimming removed 6 bases from V and 2 bases from J; junction bases left unmatched: 13. This CDR3 is built from 17 residues. CDR1 and CDR2 from the germline V gene are KGHSH and LQKENI. CDR3 sequence reads: CASSYRGPGTAGNTIYF. The CDR3 DNA follows: TGTGCCAGCTCTTACAGGGGCCCCGGGACGGCTGGAAACACCATATATTTT.

The CDR3 sequence: CASSVQGQLQETQYF. CDR3 in DNA: TGTGCCAGCAGCGTCCAGGGACAGCTCCAAGAGACCCAGTACTTC. The rearrangement links TRBV9 to TRBJ2-5; 7 bases line up with TRBD1. This CDR3 has 15 amino acids. Trimming at V came to 2 bases and at J to 1 base, leaving 5 bases not matched to a gene. Germline assignment: CDR1 SGDLS and CDR2 YYNGEE.